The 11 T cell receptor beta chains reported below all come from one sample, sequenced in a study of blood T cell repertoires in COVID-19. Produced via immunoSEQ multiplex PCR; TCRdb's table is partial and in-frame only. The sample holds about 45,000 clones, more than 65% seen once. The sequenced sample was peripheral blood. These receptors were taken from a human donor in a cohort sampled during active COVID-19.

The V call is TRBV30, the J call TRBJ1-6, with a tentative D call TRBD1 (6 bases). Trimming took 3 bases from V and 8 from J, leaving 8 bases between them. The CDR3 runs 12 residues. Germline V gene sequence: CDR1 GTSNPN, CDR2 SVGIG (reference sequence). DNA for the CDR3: TGTGCCTGGAGGCCAGGGGATTCACCCCTCCACTTT. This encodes CAWRPGDSPLHF.

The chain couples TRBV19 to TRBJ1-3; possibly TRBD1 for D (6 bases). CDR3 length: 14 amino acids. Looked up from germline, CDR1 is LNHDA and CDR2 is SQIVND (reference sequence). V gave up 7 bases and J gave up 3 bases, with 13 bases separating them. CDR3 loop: CASNGRGYGNTIYF. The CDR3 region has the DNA TGTGCCAGTAACGGCAGGGGATATGGAAACACCATATATTTT.

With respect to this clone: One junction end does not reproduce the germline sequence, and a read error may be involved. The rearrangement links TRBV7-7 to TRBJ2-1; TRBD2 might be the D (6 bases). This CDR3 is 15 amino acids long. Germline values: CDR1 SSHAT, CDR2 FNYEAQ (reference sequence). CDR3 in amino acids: CASSLSGGTYNEQFF. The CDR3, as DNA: TGTGCTAGCAGCTTGTCTGGAGGGACCTACAATGAGCAGTTCTTC.

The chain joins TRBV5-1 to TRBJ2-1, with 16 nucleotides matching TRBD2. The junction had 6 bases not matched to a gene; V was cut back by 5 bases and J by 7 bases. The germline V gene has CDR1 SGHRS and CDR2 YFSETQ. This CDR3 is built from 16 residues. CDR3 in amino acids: CASSMLGLAGGNEQFF. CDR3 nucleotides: TGCGCCAGCAGTATGCTGGGACTAGCGGGAGGGAATGAGCAGTTCTTC.

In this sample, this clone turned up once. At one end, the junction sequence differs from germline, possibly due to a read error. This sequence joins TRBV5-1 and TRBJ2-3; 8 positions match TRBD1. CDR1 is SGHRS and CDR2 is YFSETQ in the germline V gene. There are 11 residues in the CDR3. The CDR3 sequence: CASSFGQGKGF. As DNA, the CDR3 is TGCGCCAGCAGCTTTGGACAGGGAAAAGGTTTT.

CDR3 coding DNA: TGTGCCAGCAGCATTGAGACAGGGTGGGAGCAGTACTTC. Amino acids: CASSIETGWEQYF. The V call is TRBV13, the J call TRBJ2-7, with 7 bases fitting TRBD1. The CDR3 runs 13 residues. Unmatched junction bases numbered 8, after V lost 5 bases and J lost 7 bases. Germline CDR1 and CDR2: PRHDT and FYEKMQ (reference sequence).

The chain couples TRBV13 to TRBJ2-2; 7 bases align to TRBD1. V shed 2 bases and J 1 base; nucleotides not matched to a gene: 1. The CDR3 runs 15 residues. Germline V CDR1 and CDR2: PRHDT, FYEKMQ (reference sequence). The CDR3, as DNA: TGTGCCAGCAGCTTAAACAGGGGGAACACCGGGGAGCTGTTTTTT. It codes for CASSLNRGNTGELFF.

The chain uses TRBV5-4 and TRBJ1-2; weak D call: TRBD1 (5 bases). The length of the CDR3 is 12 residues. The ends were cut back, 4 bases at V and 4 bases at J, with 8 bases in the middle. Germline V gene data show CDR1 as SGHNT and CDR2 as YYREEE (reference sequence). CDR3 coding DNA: TGTGCCAGCAGCCCAGACAGCTATGGCTACACCTTC. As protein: CASSPDSYGYTF.

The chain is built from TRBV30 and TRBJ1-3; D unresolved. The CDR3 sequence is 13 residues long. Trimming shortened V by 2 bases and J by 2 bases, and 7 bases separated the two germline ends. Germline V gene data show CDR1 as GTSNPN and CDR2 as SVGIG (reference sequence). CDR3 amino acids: CAWSNRAGNTIYF. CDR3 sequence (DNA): TGTGCCTGGAGTAACCGGGCTGGAAACACCATATATTTT. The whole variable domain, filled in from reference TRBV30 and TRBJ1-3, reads SQTIHQWPATLVQPVGSPLSLECTVEGTSNPNLYWYRQAAGRGLQLLFYSVGIGQISSEVPQNLSASRPQDRQFILSSKKLLLSDSGFYLCAWSNRAGNTIYFGEGSWLTVV.

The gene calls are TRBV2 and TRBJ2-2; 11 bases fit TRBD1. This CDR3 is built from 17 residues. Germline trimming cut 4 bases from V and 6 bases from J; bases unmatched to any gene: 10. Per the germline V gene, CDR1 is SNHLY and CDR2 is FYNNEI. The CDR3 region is CASSALGQGGGAGELFF. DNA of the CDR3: TGTGCCAGCAGTGCGTTGGGACAGGGGGGTGGCGCCGGGGAGCTGTTTTTT.

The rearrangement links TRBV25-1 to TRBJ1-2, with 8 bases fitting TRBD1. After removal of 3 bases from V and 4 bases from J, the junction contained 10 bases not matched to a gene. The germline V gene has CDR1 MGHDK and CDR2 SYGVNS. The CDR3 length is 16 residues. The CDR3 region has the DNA TGTGCCAGCAGTGAGGTCACCCGGACAGGGTCCTATGGCTACACCTTC. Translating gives CASSEVTRTGSYGYTF.